This T cell receptor (beta chain) was captured by sequencing in a study of Graves' ophthalmopathy and Graves' hyperthyroidism. Included hyperthyroidism patients were aged 18 to 65 and newly diagnosed (under 2 months' duration). Orbital computed tomography and thyroid ultrasound, along with TRAb, serum thyroxine and clinical symptoms, underpinned diagnosis. On this clonotype itself: Its specificity is not known. A much bigger clone sits one base away, suggesting this may be a read error. In this CDR3 the conserved last residue, phenylalanine or tryptophan, is missing, so a read error is likely.

Study-wide findings and caveats: Thyroid clonotypes that were expanded above 0.001 frequency mostly also appeared in blood. Ophthalmopathy cases were distinguished from stable hyperthyroidism by a 13-signature model, reaching about 90% sensitivity and 65% to 83% specificity.

Looked up from germline, CDR1 is SGHRS and CDR2 is YFSETQ. The CDR3 is 14 amino acids. RNA transcripts were the source from which TCR beta CDR3 regions were amplified. The first-round RT-PCR employed HTBI primers together with the Qiagen OneStep RT-PCR kit. A multiplex PCR was then performed as the second round. TCRdb called the multiplex PCR reads again in MiXCR, with one record for every CDR3 protein. The top ten clones hold around 10% of a sample with around 1.1 million distinct CDR3 sequences, around a third of them seen once. The sample taken for sequencing was peripheral blood or thyroid tissue (not recorded which). The clonotype originates from an adult man with Graves' hyperthyroidism. The chain joins TRBV5-1 to TRBJ1-2, with a weak D call TRBD1 (6 bases). DNA of the CDR3: TGTGCCAGCAGCTTAGACGGGGGGCGGAATGGCTACACCGTC. Translation gives CASSLDGGRNGYTV.